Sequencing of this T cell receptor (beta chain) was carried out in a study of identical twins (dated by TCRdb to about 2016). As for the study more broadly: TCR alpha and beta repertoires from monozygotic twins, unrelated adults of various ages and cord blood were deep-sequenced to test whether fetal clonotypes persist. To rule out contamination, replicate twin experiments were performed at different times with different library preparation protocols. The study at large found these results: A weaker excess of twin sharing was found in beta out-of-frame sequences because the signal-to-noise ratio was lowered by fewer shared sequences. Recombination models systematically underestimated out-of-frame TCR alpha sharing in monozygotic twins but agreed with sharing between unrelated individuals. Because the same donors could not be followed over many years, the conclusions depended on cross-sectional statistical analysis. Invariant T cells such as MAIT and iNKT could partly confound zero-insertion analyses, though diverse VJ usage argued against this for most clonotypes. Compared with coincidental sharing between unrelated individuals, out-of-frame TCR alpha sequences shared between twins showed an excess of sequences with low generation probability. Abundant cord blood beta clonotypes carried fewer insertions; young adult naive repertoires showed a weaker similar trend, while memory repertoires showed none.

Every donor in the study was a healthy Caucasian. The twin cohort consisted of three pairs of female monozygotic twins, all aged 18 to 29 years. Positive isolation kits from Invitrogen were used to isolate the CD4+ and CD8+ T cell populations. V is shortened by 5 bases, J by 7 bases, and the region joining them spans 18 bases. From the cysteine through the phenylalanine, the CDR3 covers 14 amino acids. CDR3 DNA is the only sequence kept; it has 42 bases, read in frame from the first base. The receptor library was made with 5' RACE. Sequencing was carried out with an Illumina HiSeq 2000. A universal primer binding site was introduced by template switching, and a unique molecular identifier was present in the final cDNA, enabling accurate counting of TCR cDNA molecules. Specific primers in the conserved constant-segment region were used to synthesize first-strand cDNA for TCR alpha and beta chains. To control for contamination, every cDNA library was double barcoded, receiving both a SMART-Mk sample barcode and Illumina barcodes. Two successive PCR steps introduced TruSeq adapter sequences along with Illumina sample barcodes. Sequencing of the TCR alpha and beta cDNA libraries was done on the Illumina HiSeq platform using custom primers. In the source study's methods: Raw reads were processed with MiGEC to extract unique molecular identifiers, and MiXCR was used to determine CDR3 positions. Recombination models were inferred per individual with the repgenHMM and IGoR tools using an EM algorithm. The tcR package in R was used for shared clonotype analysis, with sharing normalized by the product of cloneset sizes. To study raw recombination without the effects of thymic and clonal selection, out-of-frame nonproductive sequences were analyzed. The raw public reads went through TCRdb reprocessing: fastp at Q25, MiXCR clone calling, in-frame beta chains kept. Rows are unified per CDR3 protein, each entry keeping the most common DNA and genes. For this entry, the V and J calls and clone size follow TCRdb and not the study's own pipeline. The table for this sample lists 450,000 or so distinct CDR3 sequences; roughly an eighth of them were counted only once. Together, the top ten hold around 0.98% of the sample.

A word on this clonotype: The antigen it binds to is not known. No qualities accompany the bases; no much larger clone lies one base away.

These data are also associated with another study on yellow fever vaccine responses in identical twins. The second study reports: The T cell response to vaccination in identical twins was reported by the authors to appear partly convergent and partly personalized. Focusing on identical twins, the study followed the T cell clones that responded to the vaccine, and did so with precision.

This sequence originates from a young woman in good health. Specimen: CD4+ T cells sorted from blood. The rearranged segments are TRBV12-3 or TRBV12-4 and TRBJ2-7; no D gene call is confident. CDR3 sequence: CASSAYGRVREQYF. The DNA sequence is TGTGCCAGCAGTGCATATGGACGGGTGCGGGAGCAGTACTTC.